This T cell receptor (beta chain) was recorded in a study of T cells after yellow fever vaccination. Study results and caveats: The secondary response showed a weaker magnitude and a faster peak, day 5 versus 15. A large majority of primary-vaccination clones showed up again after the booster (96% CD4, almost 90% CD8).

Researchers made TCR cDNA using 5'RACE template switching, and this step added a universal primer site and UMIs. MiXCR, applied by TCRdb to the 5' RACE reads, yields one record per CDR3 protein. The repertoire holds almost 600,000 distinct CDR3 sequences, with roughly 14% as singletons. Notes on this clonotype: Its antigen remains unidentified.

Trimming removed 0 bases at V and 3 bases at J, with 10 bases between. The CDR3 spans 15 residues. Germline V gives CDR1 MNHEY, CDR2 SMNVEV (reference sequence). The input for sequencing was PBMCs, taken on the day of the yellow fever booster vaccination. The genes are TRBV27 and TRBJ2-3; no definite D call. This receptor was identified in a man aged 25-45 years who received the YFV17D yellow fever vaccine. CDR3 protein: CASSLSSGLTDTQYF. The CDR3 DNA sequence: TGTGCCAGCAGTTTATCGTCCGGGTTGACAGATACGCAGTATTTT.